One sample yielded the 15 T cell receptor beta chains listed below, sequenced in a study of blood T cell repertoires in COVID-19. Produced via immunoSEQ multiplex PCR; TCRdb's table is partial and in-frame only. There are over 150,000 clones in the sample; 75% to 90% occur only once, and 6.2% lies in the top ten. Sample: PBMCs or T cells enriched from blood (not recorded which). These receptors were obtained from a man aged 40-50 years who had recovered from COVID-19.

The V and J genes are TRBV15 and TRBJ1-3, with TRBD1 as a possible D gene (6 bases). Looked up from germline, CDR1 is LNHNV and CDR2 is YYDKDF (reference sequence). V gave up 6 bases and J gave up 4 bases, with 16 bases separating them. This CDR3 has 15 residues. CDR3 sequence: CATRRDTSVGNTIYF. The CDR3 DNA is TGTGCCACCAGAAGGGACACGTCCGTAGGAAACACCATATATTTT.

This rearrangement joins TRBV10-1 to TRBJ2-7; 10 nucleotides align to TRBD2. J was trimmed by 2 bases and V by 5 bases; bases with no gene match: 3. CDR1 is WNHNN, CDR2 SYGVQD, per germline (reference sequence). The CDR3 length is 14 residues. This CDR3 is CASSSGGVPYEQYF. In DNA, the CDR3 is TGCGCCAGCAGTAGCGGGGGGGTGCCCTACGAGCAGTACTTC.

The chain recombines TRBV28 with TRBJ1-4; D is perhaps TRBD1 (5 bases). CDR1 is MDHEN, CDR2 SYDVKM, per germline. The CDR3 loop spans 15 amino acids. Trimming stripped 5 bases from V and 8 bases from J, with 18 bases between. The CDR3 DNA reads as TGTGCCAGCAGTCCCAGAGTAGGGGTAGTGGAAAAACTGTTTTTT. Translated: CASSPRVGVVEKLFF.

The genes are TRBV20-1 and TRBJ1-3; D unresolved. The CDR3 sequence is 13 residues long. From germline, CDR1 is DFQATT and CDR2 SNEGSKA (reference sequence). Trimming stripped 3 bases from V and 4 bases from J, with 10 bases between. CDR3 coding DNA: TGCAGTGCTAGTCGCGGCGCAGGAAACACCATATATTTT. This encodes CSASRGAGNTIYF.

The rearrangement joins TRBV19 to TRBJ1-5; 10 positions match TRBD1. V dropped 7 bases and J dropped 2; count of bases not matched to a gene: 11. The CDR3 loop spans 17 amino acids. Per the germline V gene, CDR1 is LNHDA and CDR2 is SQIVND (reference sequence). The CDR3 bases are TGTGCCAGTACCTCGATGACAGGGGGCAGTCGCAATCAGCCCCAGCATTTT. Protein: CASTSMTGGSRNQPQHF.

This clone was detected only a few times. V and J are TRBV7-8 and TRBJ2-1, with 7 bases lining up with TRBD2. The length of the CDR3 is 16 residues. The V and J ends lost 1 base and 3 bases, in that order; junction bases with no gene match: 6. Germline-derived CDR1 and CDR2 are SGHVS and FQNEAQ. The DNA of the CDR3 is TGTGCCAGCAGCTTAGGGGCGGGAGTGGGCTACAATGAGCAGTTCTTC. Translating it yields CASSLGAGVGYNEQFF.

The chain uses TRBV5-6 and TRBJ2-7; TRBD2 agrees at 9 bases. Germline lookup yields CDR1 SGHDT and CDR2 YYEEEE. V dropped 3 bases and J dropped 3; count of bases not matched to a gene: 7. The CDR3 is 15 amino acids. CDR3: CASSWGTSFGYEQYF. CDR3 in DNA: TGTGCCAGCAGCTGGGGGACTAGCTTTGGCTACGAGCAGTACTTC.

This chain connects TRBV27 to TRBJ2-2; 12 bases agree with TRBD1. V shed 6 bases and J 6 bases; nucleotides not matched to a gene: 11. CDR3 length: 17 residues. CDR1 is MNHEY, CDR2 SMNVEV, per germline (reference sequence). The CDR3 loop is CASRTGTGGRRAGELFF. Written as DNA, the CDR3 is TGTGCCAGCAGAACCGGGACAGGGGGCCGGAGGGCCGGGGAGCTGTTTTTT.

This chain uses TRBV7-2 with TRBJ2-3; no firm D call. Germline-derived CDR1 and CDR2 are SGHTA and FQGNSA. The CDR3 extends over 14 amino acids. The ends were cut back, 3 bases at V and 0 bases at J, with 7 bases in the middle. The DNA for the CDR3 is TGTGCCAGCAGCTTTTCCCCTAGCACAGATACGCAGTATTTT. It encodes CASSFSPSTDTQYF.

This chain uses TRBV4-1 with TRBJ1-2; no definite D call. V lost 1 base and J 6 bases, leaving 24 bases between the germline ends. The CDR3 is 18 amino acids. CDR1 and CDR2 from the germline V gene are MGHRA and YSYEKL. The CDR3 region is CASSQGRGPGLPFHGYTF. The CDR3 DNA reads as TGCGCCAGCAGCCAAGGTCGGGGTCCCGGGCTTCCGTTCCATGGCTACACCTTC.

J is TRBJ1-2 and V is TRBV9; tentative D call: TRBD1 (6 bases). Trimming removed 3 bases from V and 3 bases from J, with 21 bases in between. Germline V gives CDR1 SGDLS, CDR2 YYNGEE. The CDR3 runs 17 residues. CDR3 region: CASSAHLQGRNYYGYTF. Written as DNA, the CDR3 is TGTGCCAGCAGCGCTCACTTACAGGGCAGGAACTACTATGGCTACACCTTC.

The chain has TRBV18 and TRBJ2-5; 11 nucleotides agree with TRBD1. Unmatched junction bases numbered 5, after V lost 6 bases and J lost 5 bases. This CDR3 has 14 residues. Per the germline V gene, CDR1 is KGHSH and CDR2 is LQKENI. This CDR3 is CASSGQGAGETQYF. In DNA, the CDR3 is TGTGCCAGCTCCGGACAGGGGGCCGGTGAGACCCAGTACTTC.

This clone was seen a single time. The V and J genes are TRBV6-5 and TRBJ1-1; 7 bases line up with TRBD1. Germline lookup yields CDR1 MNHEY and CDR2 SVGAGI. With V trimmed by 6 bases and J by 2 bases, 9 bases remained unmatched. There are 15 residues in the CDR3. As DNA, the CDR3 is TGTGCCAGCAGGGGGACAGAGCAATTTAACACTGAAGCTTTCTTT. This translates into CASRGTEQFNTEAFF.

The rearrangement joins TRBV6-1 to TRBJ1-5; D possibly corresponds to TRBD1 (5 bases). Between the trimmed V and J ends, which lost 1 base and 3 bases, there was a span of 13 bases. The germline CDR1 and CDR2 sequences are MNHNS and SASEGT. The CDR3 runs 16 residues. CDR3: CASSEGVRGDNQPQHF. The CDR3 region has the DNA TGTGCCAGCAGTGAAGGGGTTCGGGGGGACAATCAGCCCCAGCATTTT.

V usage is TRBV28 and J usage is TRBJ2-5; no clear D gene. In germline, CDR1 is MDHEN, CDR2 SYDVKM. This CDR3 has 13 residues. The V gene lost 1 base and the J gene lost 2 bases, with 5 bases spanning the gap. The CDR3 DNA is TGTGCCAGCAGTTTATTCAGACAAGAGACCCAGTACTTC. This sequence encodes CASSLFRQETQYF.